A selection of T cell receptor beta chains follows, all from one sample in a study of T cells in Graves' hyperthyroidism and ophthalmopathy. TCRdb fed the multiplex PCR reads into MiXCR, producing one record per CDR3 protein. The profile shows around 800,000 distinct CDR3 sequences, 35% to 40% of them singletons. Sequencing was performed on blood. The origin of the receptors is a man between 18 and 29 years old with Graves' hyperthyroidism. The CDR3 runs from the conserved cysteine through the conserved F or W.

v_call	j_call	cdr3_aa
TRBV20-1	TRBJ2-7	CSFEREAYEQYF
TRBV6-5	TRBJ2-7	CASSYSGLGEQYF
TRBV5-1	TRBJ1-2	CASSFQTDRGYTF
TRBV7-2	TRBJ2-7	CASSLGGSGVSYEQYF
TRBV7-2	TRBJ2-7	CASGPDMISYEQYF
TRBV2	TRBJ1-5	CASRATGGQPQHF
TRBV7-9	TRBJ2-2	CASSLGKQGADGELFF
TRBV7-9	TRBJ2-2	CASSLSPGELFF
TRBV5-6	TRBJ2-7	CASSLLASYHEQYF
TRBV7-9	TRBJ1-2	CASSEADTNYGYTF
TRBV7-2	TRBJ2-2	CASSSVAGGMCTGELFF
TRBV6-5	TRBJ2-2	CASSPLAEVGELFF